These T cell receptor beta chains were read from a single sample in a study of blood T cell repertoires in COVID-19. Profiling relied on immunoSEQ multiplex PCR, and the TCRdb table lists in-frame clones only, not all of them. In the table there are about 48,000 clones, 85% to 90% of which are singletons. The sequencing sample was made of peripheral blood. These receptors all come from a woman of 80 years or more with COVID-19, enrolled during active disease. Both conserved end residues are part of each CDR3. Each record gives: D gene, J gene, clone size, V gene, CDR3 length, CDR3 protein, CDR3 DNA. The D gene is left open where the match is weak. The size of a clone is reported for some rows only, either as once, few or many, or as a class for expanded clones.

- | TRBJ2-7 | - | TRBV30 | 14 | CAWSVQEVYYEQYF | TGTGCCTGGAGTGTACAGGAAGTCTACTACGAGCAGTACTTC
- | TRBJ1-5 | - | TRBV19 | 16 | CASIDSIAYSNQPQHF | TGTGCCAGTATAGACAGTATTGCTTATAGCAATCAGCCCCAGCATTTT
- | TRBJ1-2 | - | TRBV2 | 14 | CASSERERSYGYTF | TGTGCCAGCAGTGAACGGGAACGCTCCTATGGCTACACCTTC
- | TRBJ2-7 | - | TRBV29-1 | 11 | CSAGHAYEQYF | TGCAGCGCTGGGCACGCCTACGAGCAGTACTTC
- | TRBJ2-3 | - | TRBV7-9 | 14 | CASSLSAGYDTQYF | TGTGCCAGCAGCTTATCGGCAGGGTACGATACGCAGTATTTT
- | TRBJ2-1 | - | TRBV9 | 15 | CASSVTSGSYNEQFF | TGTGCCAGCAGCGTAACCAGCGGATCCTACAATGAGCAGTTCTTC
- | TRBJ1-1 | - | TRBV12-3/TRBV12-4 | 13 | CASRRHGYTEAFF | TGTGCCAGCAGAAGACACGGCTACACTGAAGCTTTCTTT
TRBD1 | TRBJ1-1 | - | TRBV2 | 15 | CASRIEGARNTEAFF | TGTGCCAGCAGAATCGAGGGGGCGCGAAACACTGAAGCTTTCTTT
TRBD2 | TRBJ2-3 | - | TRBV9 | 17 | CASSPWTSGGPTDTQYF | TGTGCCAGCAGCCCCTGGACTAGCGGGGGCCCCACAGATACGCAGTATTTT
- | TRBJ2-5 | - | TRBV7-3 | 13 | CASSLLRGETQYF | TGTGCCAGCAGCTTATTAAGGGGAGAGACCCAGTACTTC
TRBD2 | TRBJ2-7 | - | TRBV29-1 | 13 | CSVGSGGGYEQYF | TGCAGCGTTGGTAGCGGGGGGGGCTACGAGCAGTACTTC
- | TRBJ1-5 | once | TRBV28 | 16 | CASSLGPALNNQPQHF | TGTGCCAGCAGTTTAGGGCCGGCCCTGAACAATCAGCCCCAGCATTTT
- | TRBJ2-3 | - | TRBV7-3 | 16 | CASSPSGAGSTDTQYF | TGTGCCAGCAGCCCTTCCGGCGCAGGGAGCACAGATACGCAGTATTTT
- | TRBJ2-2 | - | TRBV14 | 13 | CASSLTGAGELFF | TGTGCCAGCAGCCTCACGGGGGCCGGGGAGCTGTTTTTT
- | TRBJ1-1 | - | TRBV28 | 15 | CASSFGGIVDTEAFF | TGTGCCAGCAGTTTTGGGGGGATAGTCGACACTGAAGCTTTCTTT
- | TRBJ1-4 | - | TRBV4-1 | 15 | CASSQEWLTNEKLFF | TGCGCCAGCAGCCAAGAGTGGCTAACTAATGAAAAACTGTTTTTT
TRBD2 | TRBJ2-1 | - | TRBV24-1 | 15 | CATSAGGVGHNEQFF | TGTGCCACCAGTGCTGGGGGGGTGGGACACAATGAGCAGTTCTTC
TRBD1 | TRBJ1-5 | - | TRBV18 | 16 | CASSTGAFYSNQPQHF | TGTGCCAGCTCTACAGGGGCTTTCTATAGCAATCAGCCCCAGCATTTT
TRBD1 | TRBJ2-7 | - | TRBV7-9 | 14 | CASSWRQGAYEQYF | TGTGCCAGCAGCTGGAGGCAGGGGGCTTACGAGCAGTACTTC
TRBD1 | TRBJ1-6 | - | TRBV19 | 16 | CASSTYGQGEDSPLHF | TGTGCCAGTAGTACCTACGGACAGGGTGAGGATTCACCCCTCCACTTT
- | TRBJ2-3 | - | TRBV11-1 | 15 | CASSEAGARTDTQYF | TGTGCCAGCAGCGAGGCGGGGGCCCGCACAGATACGCAGTATTTT
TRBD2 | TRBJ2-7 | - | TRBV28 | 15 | CASRPGTSGRREQYF | TGTGCCAGCAGACCCGGGACTAGCGGGAGGCGCGAGCAGTACTTC
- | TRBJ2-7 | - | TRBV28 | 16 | CASSPALAATTYEQYF | TGTGCCAGCAGTCCCGCCTTAGCGGCCACGACCTACGAGCAGTACTTC
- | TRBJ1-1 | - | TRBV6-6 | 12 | CASSYLITEAFF | TGTGCCAGCAGTTACCTAATTACTGAAGCTTTCTTT
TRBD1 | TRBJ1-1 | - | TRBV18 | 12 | CASSAGQVEAFF | TGTGCCAGCTCAGCCGGACAGGTTGAAGCTTTCTTT
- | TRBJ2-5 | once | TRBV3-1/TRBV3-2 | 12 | CAARSSRETQYF | TGTGCCGCGCGATCCTCTAGGGAGACCCAGTACTTC
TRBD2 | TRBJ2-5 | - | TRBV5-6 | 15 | CASSLVSGGPETQYF | TGTGCCAGCAGCTTGGTTAGCGGGGGGCCGGAGACCCAGTACTTC
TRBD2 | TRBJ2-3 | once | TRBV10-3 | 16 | CAISDWGLAGSDTQYF | TGTGCCATCAGTGATTGGGGGCTAGCGGGGTCAGATACGCAGTATTTT
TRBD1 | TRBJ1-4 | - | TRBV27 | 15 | CASSLSGTANEKLFF | TGTGCCAGCAGCCTGTCCGGGACAGCTAATGAAAAACTGTTTTTT
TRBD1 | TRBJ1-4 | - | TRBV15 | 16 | CATSRGTGGANEKLFF | TGTGCCACCAGCAGGGGGACAGGGGGAGCTAATGAAAAACTGTTTTTT
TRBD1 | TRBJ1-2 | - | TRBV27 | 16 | CASSLGAGGHLYGYTF | TGTGCCAGCAGTTTGGGGGCAGGGGGACATCTATATGGCTACACCTTC
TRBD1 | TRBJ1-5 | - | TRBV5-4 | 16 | CASSKYGTGRNQPQHF | TGTGCCAGCAGCAAATATGGGACAGGGCGCAATCAGCCCCAGCATTTT
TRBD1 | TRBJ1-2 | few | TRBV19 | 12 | CASTGTGYGYTF | TGTGCCAGTACTGGGACAGGGTATGGCTACACCTTC
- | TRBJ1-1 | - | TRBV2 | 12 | CASDYRVAEAFF | TGTGCCAGTGATTACAGGGTCGCTGAAGCTTTCTTT
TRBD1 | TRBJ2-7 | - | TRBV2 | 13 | CASRGDSSYEQYF | TGTGCCAGCAGGGGGGACAGCTCCTACGAGCAGTACTTC
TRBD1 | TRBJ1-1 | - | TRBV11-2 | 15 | CASSSPGQGVTEAFF | TGTGCCAGCAGCTCACCGGGACAGGGGGTTACTGAAGCTTTCTTT
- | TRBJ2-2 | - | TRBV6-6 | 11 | CAVRNTGELFF | TGTGCCGTCAGAAACACCGGGGAGCTGTTTTTT
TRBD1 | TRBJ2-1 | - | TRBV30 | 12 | CAWSRQGYEQFF | TGTGCCTGGAGTAGACAGGGGTATGAGCAGTTCTTC
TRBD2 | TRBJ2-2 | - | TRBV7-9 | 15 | CASSNSGINTGELFF | TGTGCCAGCAGCAATAGCGGGATAAACACCGGGGAGCTGTTTTTT
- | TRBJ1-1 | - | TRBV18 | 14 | CASSPTVKNTEAFF | TGTGCCAGCTCACCGACAGTAAAGAACACTGAAGCTTTCTTT
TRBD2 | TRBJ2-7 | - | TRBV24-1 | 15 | CATSDPSGSFYEQYF | TGTGCCACCAGTGATCCTAGCGGGAGTTTCTACGAGCAGTACTTC
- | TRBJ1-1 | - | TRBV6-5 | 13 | CATSGGRYTEAFF | TGTGCCACCTCGGGGGGACGATACACTGAAGCTTTCTTT